Shown below are 15 T cell receptor beta chains from a single sample sequenced in a study of blood T cell repertoires in COVID-19. Some clones are missing from TCRdb's copy, which holds only in-frame ones; the method was immunoSEQ multiplex PCR. The sample yields about 190,000 clones, approximately 80% seen once. The sequenced sample consisted of peripheral blood. Receptor source: a woman between 50 and 59 years old with acute or convalescent COVID-19.

The chain joins TRBV5-1 to TRBJ1-3, with a possible D match to TRBD1 (6 bases). V lost 0 bases and J lost 0, with 10 bases in between. The CDR3 is made up of 16 amino acids. Per the germline V gene, CDR1 is SGHRS and CDR2 is YFSETQ. The CDR3, as DNA: TGCGCCAGCAGCTTGGTGACAGGAGTCTCTGGAAACACCATATATTTT. Amino acid sequence: CASSLVTGVSGNTIYF.

This sequence joins TRBV15 and TRBJ2-7; TRBD1 aligns across 10 bases. The CDR3 totals 16 residues. Per the germline V gene, CDR1 is LNHNV and CDR2 is YYDKDF (reference sequence). Unmatched junction bases numbered 5, after V lost 0 bases and J lost 3 bases. CDR3 sequence reads: CATSREGWDRGYEQYF. For the CDR3, the DNA is TGTGCCACCAGCAGAGAGGGTTGGGACAGGGGCTACGAGCAGTACTTC.

The rearrangement joins TRBV15 to TRBJ2-2; TRBD2 matches at 7 bases. The CDR3 runs to 14 residues. The germline gives CDR1 LNHNV, CDR2 YYDKDF (reference sequence). With 8 bases clipped from V and 3 bases from J, the junction kept 6 bases outside the gene matches. The DNA for the CDR3 is TGTGCCACCCGCCCTAGCGGATACACCGGGGAGCTGTTTTTT. Translated, it gives CATRPSGYTGELFF.

The chain combines TRBV28 with TRBJ2-7; a weak D match, TRBD2 (6 bases). Germline V lookup: CDR1 MDHEN, CDR2 SYDVKM. The CDR3 runs to 15 residues. Trimming took off 4 bases at V and 2 bases at J, with 15 bases between the two ends. The CDR3 reads CASSSPGTGAYEQYF. The DNA for the CDR3 is TGTGCCAGCAGTTCGCCCGGGACGGGGGCCTACGAGCAGTACTTC.

The CDR3 DNA follows: TGTGCCAGCATAAGGACAGGGTCCGGGGGCGGCTACACCTTC. Its protein is CASIRTGSGGGYTF. This chain joins TRBV28 and TRBJ1-2; TRBD1 matches 8 bases. From germline, CDR1 is MDHEN and CDR2 SYDVKM. V was clipped by 7 bases and J by 8 bases; unmatched bases: 12. This CDR3 has 14 amino acids.

Here the CDR3 DNA reads TGTGCCAGCAGCTCCCTCCTAGGGGGCCGACTTGGGTACGAGCAGTACTTC. Its translation: CASSSLLGGRLGYEQYF. The chain recombines TRBV6-2 or TRBV6-3 with TRBJ2-7, with 7 bases identical to TRBD1. Trimming cost V 6 bases and J 4 bases; bases outside gene matches: 18. This CDR3 contains 17 residues. The germline V gene encodes CDR1 MNHEY and CDR2 SVGEGT.

V and J are TRBV28 and TRBJ1-5; tentative D call: TRBD1 (6 bases). Germline V gene lookup returns CDR1 MDHEN and CDR2 SYDVKM. V lost 6 bases and J 0 bases, leaving 15 bases between the germline ends. This CDR3 region has 16 residues. The DNA for the CDR3 is TGTGCCAGCAGCCGAAGACAGGAGCATAGCAATCAGCCCCAGCATTTT. This codes for CASSRRQEHSNQPQHF.

The V gene is TRBV15, the J gene TRBJ2-1; D uncertain. Trimming shortened V by 2 bases and J by 7 bases, and 18 bases separated the two germline ends. Germline loops: CDR1 LNHNV, CDR2 YYDKDF (reference sequence). CDR3 size: 16 residues. For the CDR3, the DNA is TGTGCCACCAGCAGATTCAGATTCTCCGAAACGAATGAGCAGTTCTTC. Amino acids: CATSRFRFSETNEQFF.

CDR3 coding DNA: TGCGCCAGCAGCAGGCTGGGGAACACTGAAGCTTTCTTT. It specifies CASSRLGNTEAFF. The rearrangement joins TRBV10-2 to TRBJ1-1, with unresolved D. Germline V CDR1 and CDR2: WSHSY, SAAADI. The CDR3 is 13 amino acids. The V end was cut by 6 bases, the J end by 1 base, with 9 bases between.

The CDR3 loop is CASRWGQAYGYTF. The CDR3 DNA reads TGTGCCAGCAGGTGGGGACAGGCGTATGGCTACACCTTC. The chain employs TRBV5-8 and TRBJ1-2; 8 bases line up with TRBD1. The CDR3 covers 13 residues. The junction had 5 bases not matched to a gene; V was cut back by 5 bases and J by 5 bases. Germline V gene lookup returns CDR1 SGHTS and CDR2 YDEGEE.

This CDR3 reads CASSYTTGGGYGYTF. As DNA, the CDR3 is TGTGCCAGCAGTTACACCACAGGGGGCGGCTATGGCTACACCTTC. The chain uses TRBV6-5 and TRBJ1-2, with TRBD1 matching 9 bases. CDR3 length: 15 amino acids. The ends lost 2 bases at V and 4 bases at J; junction bases unmatched: 5. Germline CDR1 reads MNHEY; CDR2 reads SVGAGI.

The rearrangement links TRBV24-1 to TRBJ2-7; 10 positions agree with TRBD1. Germline assignment: CDR1 KGHDR and CDR2 SFDVKD. Unmatched junction bases numbered 7, after V lost 10 bases and J lost 5 bases. CDR3 length equals 13 residues. CDR3 in amino acids: CATRQGARDEQYF. The CDR3 nucleotides read TGTGCCACTCGACAGGGGGCAAGGGACGAGCAGTACTTC.

The genes are TRBV6-2 or TRBV6-3 and TRBJ2-7; D gene ambiguous. From germline, CDR1 is MNHEY and CDR2 SVGEGT. The V end was cut by 6 bases, the J end by 9 bases, with 12 bases between. This CDR3 is 11 amino acids long. The CDR3 region is CASSRQLGQYF. CDR3 nucleotide sequence: TGTGCCAGCAGCCGACAATTGGGGCAGTACTTC.

V gene TRBV3-1 (or the pseudogene TRBV3-2) combines with J gene TRBJ2-1; TRBD2 matches at 8 bases. The CDR3 length is 14 residues. J lost 9 bases, V lost 10 bases, and 14 bases had no gene match. CDR1 is LGHDT and CDR2 is YNNKEL in the germline V gene (reference sequence). The chain's CDR3 is CATQRIAGSSEQFF. The CDR3 nucleotides read TGTGCCACCCAACGGATAGCGGGGTCAAGTGAGCAGTTCTTC.

V is TRBV6-5 and J is TRBJ1-2; 10 nucleotides match TRBD1. Germline V CDR1 and CDR2: MNHEY, SVGAGI. V shed 5 bases and J 0 bases; nucleotides not matched to a gene: 3. This CDR3 spans 15 amino acids. The CDR3 region has the DNA TGTGCCAGCAGTAAGGGGACAGGGGCTAACTATGGCTACACCTTC. Its translation is CASSKGTGANYGYTF.